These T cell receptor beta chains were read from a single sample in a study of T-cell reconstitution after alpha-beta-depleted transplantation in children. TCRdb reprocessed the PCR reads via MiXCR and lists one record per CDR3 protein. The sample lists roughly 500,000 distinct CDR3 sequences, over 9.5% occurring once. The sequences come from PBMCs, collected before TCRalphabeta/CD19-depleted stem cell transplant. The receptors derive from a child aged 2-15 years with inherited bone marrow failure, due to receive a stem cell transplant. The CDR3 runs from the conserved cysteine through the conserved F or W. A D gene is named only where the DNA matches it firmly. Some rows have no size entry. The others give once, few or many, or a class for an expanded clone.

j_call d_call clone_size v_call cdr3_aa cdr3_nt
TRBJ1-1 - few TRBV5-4 CASDSSTEAFF TGTGCCAGCGACTCCAGCACTGAAGCTTTCTTT
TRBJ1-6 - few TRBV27 CASSFYGTNSPLHF TGTGCCAGCAGTTTTTATGGGACGAATTCACCCCTCCACTTT
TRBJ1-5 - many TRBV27 CASSLQGFEQPQHF TGTGCCAGCAGTTTACAGGGTTTTGAGCAGCCCCAGCATTTT
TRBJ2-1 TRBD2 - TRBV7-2 CASSVGGSEQFF TGTGCCAGCAGCGTCGGGGGGAGTGAGCAGTTCTTC
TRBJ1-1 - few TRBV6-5 CASSFYVNTEAFF TGTGCCAGCAGTTTTTATGTGAACACTGAAGCTTTCTTT
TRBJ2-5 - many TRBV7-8 CASTYLGASPVLQETQYF TGTGCCAGCACCTACCTGGGGGCTAGCCCCGTACTACAAGAGACCCAGTACTTC
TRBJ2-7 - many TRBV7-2 CASSLNREWYEQYF TGTGCCAGCAGCTTAAATCGGGAGTGGTACGAGCAGTACTTC
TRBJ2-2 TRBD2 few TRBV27 CASSLGPGGLAGVGTGELFF TGTGCCAGCAGTTTAGGCCCCGGAGGACTAGCGGGAGTGGGCACCGGGGAGCTGTTTTTT
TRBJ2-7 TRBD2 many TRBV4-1 CASSQGTSPYEQYF TGCGCCAGCAGCCAAGGGACTAGCCCGTACGAGCAGTACTTC
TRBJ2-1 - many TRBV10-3 CAISGRSSYNEQFF TGTGCCATCAGCGGACGGAGCTCCTACAATGAGCAGTTCTTC
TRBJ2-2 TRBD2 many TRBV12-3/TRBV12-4 CAGISGTGELFF TGTGCCGGAATTAGCGGGACCGGGGAGCTGTTTTTT
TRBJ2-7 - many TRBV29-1 CSAKKGHNTYEQYF TGCAGCGCTAAGAAGGGACACAATACCTACGAGCAGTACTTC
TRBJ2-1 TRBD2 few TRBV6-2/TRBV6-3 CASSYSVAGASQFF TGTGCCAGCAGTTATTCGGTAGCGGGAGCGTCGCAGTTCTTC
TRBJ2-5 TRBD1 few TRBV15 CATSTTRGQGGHRETQYF TGTGCCACCAGCACCACCCGTGGACAGGGTGGGCATAGGGAGACCCAGTACTTC
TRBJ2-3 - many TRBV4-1 CASRRGGTDTQYF TGCGCCAGCAGGAGGGGGGGCACAGATACGCAGTATTTT
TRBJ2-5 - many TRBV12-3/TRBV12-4 CASSVREVGGETQYF TGTGCCAGCAGTGTAAGGGAGGTTGGCGGAGAGACCCAGTACTTC
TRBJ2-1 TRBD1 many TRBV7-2 CASSWDRSYNEQFF TGTGCCAGCAGCTGGGACAGGTCCTACAATGAGCAGTTCTTC
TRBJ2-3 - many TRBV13 CASSPGLLGATDTQYF TGTGCCAGCAGCCCTGGATTACTAGGAGCCACAGATACGCAGTATTTT
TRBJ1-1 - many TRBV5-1 CASSLAGWDTEAFF TGCGCCAGCAGCTTGGCCGGATGGGACACTGAAGCTTTCTTT
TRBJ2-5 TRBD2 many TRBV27 CASSWGLAGSGGTQYF TGTGCCAGCAGTTGGGGACTAGCGGGATCTGGTGGGACCCAGTACTTC
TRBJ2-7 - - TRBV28 CASRELRGAGEQYF TGTGCCAGCAGGGAACTGCGGGGTGCGGGGGAGCAGTACTTC
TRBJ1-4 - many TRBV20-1 CSASRGTNEKLFF TGCAGTGCTAGCCGAGGGACTAATGAAAAACTGTTTTTT
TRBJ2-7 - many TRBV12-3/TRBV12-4 CASSLVGPYEQYF TGTGCCAGCAGTTTAGTAGGACCCTACGAGCAGTACTTC
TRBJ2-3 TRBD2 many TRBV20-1 CSARDGTSGITDTQYF TGCAGTGCTAGAGACGGGACTAGCGGGATCACAGATACGCAGTATTTT
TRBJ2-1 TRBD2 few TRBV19 CASSIQLAGYNEQFF TGTGCCAGTAGTATTCAACTAGCGGGTTACAATGAGCAGTTCTTC
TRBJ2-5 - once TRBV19 CASSIGAGPGETQYF TGTGCCAGTAGTATAGGGGCAGGCCCGGGTGAGACCCAGTACTTC
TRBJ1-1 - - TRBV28 CASIPFGTDEAFF TGTGCCAGCATCCCCTTCGGGACGGATGAAGCTTTCTTT
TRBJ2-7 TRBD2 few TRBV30 CAWGRAGYEQYF TGTGCCTGGGGGAGGGCCGGGTACGAGCAGTACTTC
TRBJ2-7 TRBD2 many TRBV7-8 CASSSGLAATYEQYF TGTGCCAGCAGCTCCGGACTAGCGGCAACCTACGAGCAGTACTTC
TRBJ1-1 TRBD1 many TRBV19 CATPRGLNTEAFF TGTGCCACCCCCAGGGGGCTGAACACTGAAGCTTTCTTT
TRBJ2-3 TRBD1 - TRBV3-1 CASSRRGQTTSTDTQYF TGTGCCAGCAGCCGCAGGGGGCAGACCACTAGCACAGATACGCAGTATTTT